Listed here are 3 T cell receptor beta chains from one sample, sequenced in a study of blood T cell repertoires in COVID-19. Sequenced by immunoSEQ multiplex PCR; TCRdb stores in-frame clones only, minus some. The profile shows fewer than 400,000 clones, roughly 90% of them singletons. The sequenced sample consisted of peripheral blood. The receptors come from a woman aged 25 to 45 with COVID-19, enrolled during active disease.

In regard to this clone: Other DNA sequences in the same sample also yield this CDR3. CDR3 in amino acids: CASSLPGNTIYF. The CDR3, as DNA: TGTGCCAGCAGTCTCCCTGGAAACACCATATATTTT. This chain links TRBV28 with TRBJ1-3; D ambiguous. CDR1 is MDHEN and CDR2 is SYDVKM in the germline V gene. V shed 5 bases and J shed 2 bases, with 4 bases lying between them. The length of the CDR3 is 12 residues.

This chain joins TRBV6-1 and TRBJ1-1; D gene unclear. Trimming took off 2 bases at V and 2 bases at J, with 12 bases between the two ends. Germline V gene data show CDR1 as MNHNS and CDR2 as SASEGT. This CDR3 contains 15 residues. CDR3 sequence (DNA): TGTGCCAGCAGTGAATATATGGGAGAAAACACTGAAGCTTTCTTT. It is translated as CASSEYMGENTEAFF.

The genes are TRBV5-6 and TRBJ2-5, with 8 bases identical to TRBD2. Germline CDR1 and CDR2: SGHDT and YYEEEE. J was trimmed by 5 bases and V by 4 bases; bases with no gene match: 16. The CDR3 is made up of 17 amino acids. The CDR3 reads CASSLPGRSGSGETQYF. The CDR3 nucleotides read TGTGCCAGCAGCCTCCCCGGGCGGAGCGGGAGTGGTGAGACCCAGTACTTC.